The 15 T cell receptor beta chains below were found in one sample sequenced in a study of blood T cell repertoires in COVID-19. The protocol was immunoSEQ multiplex PCR, while the TCRdb copy is restricted to in-frame clones and leaves out a portion. Seen here are about 210,000 clones, around four fifths observed once, and the top ten hold roughly 2.9%. The sequenced sample was peripheral blood. These receptors were taken from a man aged 50 to 59 with active or convalescent COVID-19.

The rearrangement links TRBV19 to TRBJ2-5, with 10 nucleotides matching TRBD2. This CDR3 is 15 amino acids long. V shed 6 bases, J shed 3 bases, and the junction held 7 bases outside the gene matches. The germline V gene encodes CDR1 LNHDA and CDR2 SQIVND (reference sequence). CDR3 DNA sequence: TGTGCCAGTAGGCGGACTAGCGGAGGAGAAGAGACCCAGTACTTC. Amino acids: CASRRTSGGEETQYF.

The V gene is TRBV23-1, the J gene TRBJ1-5; 10 bases are a match to TRBD1. TRBV23-1 is annotated as an ORF whose role is uncertain. The CDR3 has 16 residues. Trimming cost V 5 bases and J 4 bases; bases outside gene matches: 8. The CDR3 DNA follows: TGCGCCAGCAGTTGGCCATGGACAGGGGGAAATCAGCCCCAGCATTTT. It is translated as CASSWPWTGGNQPQHF.

This chain connects TRBV29-1 to TRBJ1-1; the match to TRBD1 covers 9 bases. Germline trimming cut 5 bases from V and 4 bases from J; bases unmatched to any gene: 8. The CDR3 sequence is 14 residues long. Germline V CDR1 and CDR2: SQVTM, ANQGSEA. The CDR3 coding sequence is TGCAGCGTTTCCACAGGGACAGGGTTCACTGAAGCTTTCTTT. It encodes CSVSTGTGFTEAFF.

The gene calls are TRBV19 and TRBJ1-6; TRBD1 matches at 7 bases. Germline loops: CDR1 LNHDA, CDR2 SQIVND (reference sequence). There are 14 residues in the CDR3. The V and J ends lost 6 bases and 7 bases, in that order; junction bases with no gene match: 6. The CDR3 protein is CASSKGALNSPLHF. The CDR3 DNA follows: TGTGCCAGTAGCAAGGGGGCACTGAATTCACCCCTCCACTTT. Full variable domain (missing parts from reference TRBV19 and TRBJ1-6): DGGITQSPKYLFRKEGQNVTLSCEQNLNHDAMYWYRQDPGQGLRLIYYSQIVNDFQKGDIAEGYSVSREKKESFPLTVTSAQKNPTAFYLCASSKGALNSPLHFGNGTRLTVT.

V is TRBV7-2 and J is TRBJ1-1, with a tentative D call TRBD1 (6 bases). Per the germline V gene, CDR1 is SGHTA and CDR2 is FQGNSA. This CDR3 has 13 amino acids. The V and J ends lost 5 bases and 10 bases respectively, with 17 bases between them. The CDR3 DNA reads as TGTGCCAGCAGCCCCTCTGGGGGGGCGGCAGCTTTCTTT. Its protein product is CASSPSGGAAAFF.

This clone has a handful of counts. The gene calls are TRBV4-1 and TRBJ2-7; D call uncertain. The length of the CDR3 is 14 residues. The germline V gene has CDR1 MGHRA and CDR2 YSYEKL. Trimming left V 1 base short and J 3 bases short, with 10 bases between. The CDR3 DNA is TGCGCCAGCAGCCAAGTGAGTGCAGGCTACGAGCAGTACTTC. It encodes CASSQVSAGYEQYF.

Only a few counts were recorded for this clone. The genes are TRBV3-1 (or the pseudogene TRBV3-2) and TRBJ1-4; D gene uncertain. CDR3 size: 14 residues. Per germline, CDR1 LGHDT and CDR2 YNNKEL (reference sequence). The V gene lost 4 bases and the J gene lost 4 bases, with 10 bases spanning the gap. The CDR3 sequence: CASSPGVLNEKLFF. CDR3 sequence (DNA): TGTGCCAGCAGCCCGGGAGTGCTTAATGAAAAACTGTTTTTT.

CDR3 sequence: CASSTSGRYYEQYF. The CDR3 DNA reads TGTGCCAGCAGTACCAGCGGGAGATACTACGAGCAGTACTTC. The chain recombines TRBV6-2 or TRBV6-3 with TRBJ2-7, with 8 bases lining up with TRBD2. This CDR3 spans 14 amino acids. Germline V gene data show CDR1 as MNHEY and CDR2 as SVGEGT. V shed 5 bases and J 3 bases; nucleotides not matched to a gene: 6.

The chain couples TRBV30 to TRBJ2-7, with 9 nucleotides matching TRBD2. Trimming cost V 7 bases and J 4 bases; bases outside gene matches: 11. This CDR3 is 14 amino acids long. Germline CDR1 and CDR2: GTSNPN and SVGIG (reference sequence). The CDR3 DNA is TGTGCCTCGAGGCCTAGCGGGATGTTTTACGAGCAGTACTTC. It specifies CASRPSGMFYEQYF.

The chain has TRBV7-2 and TRBJ2-5; TRBD2 agrees at 8 bases. This CDR3 is built from 14 residues. V shed 5 bases and J 4 bases; nucleotides not matched to a gene: 6. Per germline, CDR1 SGHTA and CDR2 FQGNSA. The CDR3 loop is CASSGGGFGETQYF. In nucleotides, the CDR3 is TGTGCCAGCAGCGGCGGGGGGTTTGGAGAGACCCAGTACTTC.

The chain has TRBV4-3 and TRBJ1-2, with D uncertain. Germline V gene sequence: CDR1 LGHNA, CDR2 YSLEER. The CDR3 loop spans 14 amino acids. With 0 bases removed from V and 5 bases from J, the gap between germline ends came to 10 bases. The DNA of the CDR3 is TGCGCCAGCAGCCAAGATCCCCCCGGTTATGGCTACACCTTC. This sequence encodes CASSQDPPGYGYTF.

The chain carries TRBV6-5 and TRBJ1-1; weak D call: TRBD1 (5 bases). The CDR3 runs 13 residues. CDR1 is MNHEY and CDR2 is SVGAGI in the germline V gene. V lost 6 bases to trimming and J lost 5 bases, with 13 bases between them. CDR3 residues: CASRRGKGTEAFF. The CDR3 DNA sequence: TGTGCCAGCAGGCGGGGAAAGGGGACTGAAGCTTTCTTT.

The chain combines TRBV6-5 with TRBJ1-4; weak D call: TRBD1 (6 bases). The CDR3 runs 15 residues. Trimming left V 4 bases short and J 1 base short, with 10 bases between. Germline CDR1 is MNHEY and CDR2 is SVGAGI. Here the CDR3 reads CASSFARGTNEKLFF. The DNA for the CDR3 is TGTGCCAGCAGTTTCGCCAGGGGAACTAATGAAAAACTGTTTTTT.

In this sample, this clone turned up many times. The chain combines TRBV19 with TRBJ1-6; 8 bases align to TRBD1. This CDR3 has 13 residues. The ends lost 10 bases at V and 6 bases at J; junction bases unmatched: 5. Per germline, CDR1 LNHDA and CDR2 SQIVND (reference sequence). CDR3 sequence: CATQGAGNSPLHF. CDR3 nucleotides: TGTGCCACGCAGGGGGCTGGTAATTCACCCCTCCACTTT.

The V gene is TRBV15, the J gene TRBJ2-7, with 7 bases matching TRBD2. Germline CDR1 is LNHNV and CDR2 is YYDKDF (reference sequence). V shed 3 bases and J 7 bases; nucleotides not matched to a gene: 9. The CDR3 contains 14 residues. The CDR3 DNA is TGTGCCACCAGCAGGGCCCTGGGAGGGCAAGAGCAGTACTTC. Its translation: CATSRALGGQEQYF. Together with reference TRBV15 and TRBJ2-7, the CDR3 gives the full variable domain: DAMVIQNPRYQVTQFGKPVTLSCSQTLNHNVMYWYQQKSSQAPKLLFHYYDKDFNNEADTPDNFQSRRPNTSFCFLDIRSPGLGDTAMYLCATSRALGGQEQYFGPGTRLTVT.